This T cell receptor (beta chain) was sequenced during a study of blood T cell repertoires in COVID-19. Some clones are missing from TCRdb's copy, which holds only in-frame ones; the method was immunoSEQ multiplex PCR. The sample comprises fewer than 250,000 clones, roughly four fifths of which are singletons, and less than 4% rests with the top ten. In terms of age and location, participants ranged from roughly 18 to 89 years and lived in about two dozen US areas. The TCR was taken from a woman between 35 and 50 years old who had been exposed to COVID-19. Sequencing input: PBMCs or T cells enriched from blood (not recorded which).

The CDR3 DNA reads TGCGCCAGCAGCCAGACAGGGTCCGGAAACACCATATATTTT. This encodes CASSQTGSGNTIYF. The chain combines TRBV4-1 with TRBJ1-3; TRBD1 matches at 7 bases. The junction had 3 bases not matched to a gene; V was cut back by 3 bases and J by 4 bases. The CDR3 consists of 14 residues. Germline assignment: CDR1 MGHRA and CDR2 YSYEKL.